This TCR beta chain is drawn from a study of blood T cell repertoires in COVID-19. Profiling relied on immunoSEQ multiplex PCR, and the TCRdb table lists in-frame clones only, not all of them. The sample carries 250,000 to 300,000 clones, 75% to 95% recorded once. After removal of 5 bases from V and 8 bases from J, the junction contained 11 bases not matched to a gene. The CDR3 is 16 residues long. Germline V gene lookup returns CDR1 LGHDT and CDR2 YNNKEL (reference sequence). This sequence was found in a woman under 40 who had recovered from COVID-19. The chain has TRBV3-1 (or the pseudogene TRBV3-2) and TRBJ1-4; 10 bases line up with TRBD1. Sequenced: PBMCs or T cells enriched from blood (not recorded which). CDR3 protein: CASSDRRDRGGEKLFF. CDR3 nucleotide sequence: TGTGCCAGCAGCGACAGACGGGACAGGGGAGGCGAAAAACTGTTTTTT.